This T cell receptor (beta chain) is drawn from a study of CD8 T cells in ankylosing spondylitis. The CDR3 is 13 amino acids. Trimming took off 1 base at V and 5 bases at J, with 6 bases between the two ends. Germline lookup yields CDR1 SGHAT and CDR2 FQNNGV. This clonotype was picked up a small number of times. In making TCR beta libraries, quantitative 5'-RACE with molecular barcodes was used. Each CDR3 protein gets one entry after TCRdb re-called the 5' RACE reads with MiXCR. Of 310,000 or so distinct CDR3 sequences listed, roughly 20% were seen once; the top ten hold roughly 7.4%. The TCR comes from a male donor with ankylosing spondylitis or in good health (not recorded which). The chain links TRBV11-2 to TRBJ1-5, with D uncertain. Sequenced sample: blood, either unsorted or a sorted T cell fraction (not recorded which). Here the CDR3 reads CASSLAQDQPQHF. CDR3 DNA sequence: TGTGCCAGCAGCTTAGCGCAAGATCAGCCCCAGCATTTT.